This T cell receptor beta chain emerged from a study of T cell responses to AZD1222 COVID-19 vaccine. General study findings and limits: The donor group comprised mostly white British people and more females; the analysis possibly underestimated clonal diversity.

This table comes from immunoSEQ multiplex PCR, and its TCRdb copy is limited to in-frame clones, with some not included. The sample yields over 130,000 clones, roughly nine tenths seen once. A note on this clone: The antigen is undetermined.

With 10 bases clipped from V and 2 bases from J, the junction kept 5 bases outside the gene matches. CDR3 length: 15 residues. CDR1 ENHRY and CDR2 SYGVKD come from the germline V gene. V gene TRBV10-3 combines with J gene TRBJ2-1; 13 positions match TRBD2. This receptor was obtained from an adult who received the AZD1222 COVID-19 vaccine. Sequenced here: peripheral blood, sampled 28 days after the second AZD1222 dose. As DNA, the CDR3 is TGTGCCAGCGGACTAGCGGGAGATACCTACAATGAGCAGTTCTTC. This encodes CASGLAGDTYNEQFF.